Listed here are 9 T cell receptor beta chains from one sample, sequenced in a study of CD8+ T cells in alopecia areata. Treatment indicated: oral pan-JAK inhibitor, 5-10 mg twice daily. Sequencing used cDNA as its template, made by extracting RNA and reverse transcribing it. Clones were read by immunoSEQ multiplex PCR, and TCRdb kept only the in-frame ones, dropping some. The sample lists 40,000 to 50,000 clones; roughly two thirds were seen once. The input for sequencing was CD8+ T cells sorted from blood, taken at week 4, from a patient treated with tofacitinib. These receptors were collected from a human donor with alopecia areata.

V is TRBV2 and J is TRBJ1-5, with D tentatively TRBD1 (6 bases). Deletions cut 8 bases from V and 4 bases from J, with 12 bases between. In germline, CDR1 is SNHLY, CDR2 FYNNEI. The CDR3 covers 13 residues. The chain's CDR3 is CASEGQGNQPQHF. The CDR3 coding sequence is TGTGCCAGCGAGGGGCAGGGGAATCAGCCCCAGCATTTT.

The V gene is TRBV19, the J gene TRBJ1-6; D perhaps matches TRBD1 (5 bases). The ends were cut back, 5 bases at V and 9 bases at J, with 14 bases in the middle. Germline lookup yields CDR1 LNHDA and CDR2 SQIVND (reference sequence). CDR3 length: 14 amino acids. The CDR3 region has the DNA TGTGCCAGTAGTCGGACAAGTCAGGTTTCACCCCTCCACTTT. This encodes CASSRTSQVSPLHF. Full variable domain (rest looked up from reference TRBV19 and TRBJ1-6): DGGITQSPKYLFRKEGQNVTLSCEQNLNHDAMYWYRQDPGQGLRLIYYSQIVNDFQKGDIAEGYSVSREKKESFPLTVTSAQKNPTAFYLCASSRTSQVSPLHFGNGTRLTVT.

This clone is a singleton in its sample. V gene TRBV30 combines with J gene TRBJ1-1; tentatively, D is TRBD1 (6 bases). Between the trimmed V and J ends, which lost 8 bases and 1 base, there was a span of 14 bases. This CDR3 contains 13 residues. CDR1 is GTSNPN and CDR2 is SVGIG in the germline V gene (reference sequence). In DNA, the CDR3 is TGTGCCAGGCAGGGGCCGACGAACACTGAAGCTTTCTTT. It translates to CARQGPTNTEAFF.

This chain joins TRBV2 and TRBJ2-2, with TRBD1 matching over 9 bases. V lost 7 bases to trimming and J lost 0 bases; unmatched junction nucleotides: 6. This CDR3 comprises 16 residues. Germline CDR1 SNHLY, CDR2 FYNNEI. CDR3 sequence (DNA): TGTGCCAGCACGAGAGGACAGGGGACGAACACCGGGGAGCTGTTTTTT. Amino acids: CASTRGQGTNTGELFF.

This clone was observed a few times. The CDR3 is CASSWEGGSTGELFF. CDR3 in DNA: TGTGCCAGCAGTTGGGAGGGAGGCAGCACCGGGGAGCTGTTTTTT. The gene calls are TRBV6-5 and TRBJ2-2; 7 bases map to TRBD2. Germline assignment: CDR1 MNHEY and CDR2 SVGAGI. The CDR3 is 15 residues long. Trimming cost V 4 bases and J 4 bases; bases outside gene matches: 6.

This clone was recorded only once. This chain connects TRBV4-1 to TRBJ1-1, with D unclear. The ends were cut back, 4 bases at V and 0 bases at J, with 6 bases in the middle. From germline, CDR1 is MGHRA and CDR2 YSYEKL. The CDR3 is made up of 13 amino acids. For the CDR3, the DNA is TGCGCCAGCAGCCCCTACCTGAACACTGAAGCTTTCTTT. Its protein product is CASSPYLNTEAFF.

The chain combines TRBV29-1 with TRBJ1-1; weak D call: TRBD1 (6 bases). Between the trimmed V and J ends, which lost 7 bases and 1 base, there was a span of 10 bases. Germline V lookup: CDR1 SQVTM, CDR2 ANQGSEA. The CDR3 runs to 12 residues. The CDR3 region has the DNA TGCAGCGCCACGGACAGGAACACTGAAGCTTTCTTT. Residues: CSATDRNTEAFF.

The CDR3 bases are TGTGCCATCAGTGAGGTTACAGGGGGCCCCTACGAGCAGTACTTC. It codes for CAISEVTGGPYEQYF. The chain recombines TRBV10-3 with TRBJ2-7; TRBD1 matches at 9 bases. There are 15 residues in the CDR3. CDR1 ENHRY and CDR2 SYGVKD come from the germline V gene. After removal of 2 bases from V and 2 bases from J, the junction contained 4 bases not matched to a gene.

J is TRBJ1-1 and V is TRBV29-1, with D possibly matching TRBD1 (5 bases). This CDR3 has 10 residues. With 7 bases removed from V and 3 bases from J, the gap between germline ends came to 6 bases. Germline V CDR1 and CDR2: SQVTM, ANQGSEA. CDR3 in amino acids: CSGGDTEAFF. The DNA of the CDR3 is TGCAGCGGGGGGGACACTGAAGCTTTCTTT.